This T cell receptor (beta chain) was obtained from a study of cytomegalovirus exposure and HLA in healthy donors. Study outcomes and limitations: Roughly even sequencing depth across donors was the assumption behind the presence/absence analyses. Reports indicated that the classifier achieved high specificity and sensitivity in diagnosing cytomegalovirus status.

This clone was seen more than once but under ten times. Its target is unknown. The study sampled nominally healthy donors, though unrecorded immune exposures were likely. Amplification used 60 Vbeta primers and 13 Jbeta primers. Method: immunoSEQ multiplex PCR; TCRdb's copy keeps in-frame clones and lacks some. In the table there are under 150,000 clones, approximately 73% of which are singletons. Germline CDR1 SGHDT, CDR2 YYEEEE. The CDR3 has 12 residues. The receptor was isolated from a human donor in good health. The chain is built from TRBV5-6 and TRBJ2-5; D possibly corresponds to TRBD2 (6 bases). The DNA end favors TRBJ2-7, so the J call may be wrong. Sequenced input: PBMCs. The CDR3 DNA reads TGTGCCAGCAGCCCACGGGGGAACGAGCAGTACTTC. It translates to CASSPRGNEQYF.